This TCR beta chain stems from a study of T cells in Graves' hyperthyroidism and ophthalmopathy. V gave up 6 bases and J gave up 4 bases; unmatched junction bases: 11. The CDR3 contains 15 residues. CDR1 and CDR2 from the germline V gene are MDHEN and SYDVKM. On this clonotype itself: Its cognate antigen is unknown.

Diagnosing involved the use of clinical symptoms, serum thyroxine and TRAb, thyroid ultrasound and orbital computed tomography. RNA transcripts provided the source from which TCR beta CDR3 regions were amplified. The HTBI primer set served for first-round RT-PCR of the TCR CDR3. TCRdb recomputed calls from the multiplex PCR reads with MiXCR, one row per CDR3 protein. In the table there are about 260,000 distinct CDR3 sequences, about 16% of which are singletons. Study-wide findings and caveats: Ophthalmopathy and stable hyperthyroidism were told apart by a 13 V-J model.

The chain uses TRBV28 and TRBJ1-2, with 7 bases aligning to TRBD1. The sequence derives from a woman aged 18-35 years with Graves' ophthalmopathy. Material for sequencing was blood. The CDR3 region has the DNA TGTGCCAGCAGCTATGACAGGGACGCAGGCTATGGCTACACCTTC. The encoded protein is CASSYDRDAGYGYTF.